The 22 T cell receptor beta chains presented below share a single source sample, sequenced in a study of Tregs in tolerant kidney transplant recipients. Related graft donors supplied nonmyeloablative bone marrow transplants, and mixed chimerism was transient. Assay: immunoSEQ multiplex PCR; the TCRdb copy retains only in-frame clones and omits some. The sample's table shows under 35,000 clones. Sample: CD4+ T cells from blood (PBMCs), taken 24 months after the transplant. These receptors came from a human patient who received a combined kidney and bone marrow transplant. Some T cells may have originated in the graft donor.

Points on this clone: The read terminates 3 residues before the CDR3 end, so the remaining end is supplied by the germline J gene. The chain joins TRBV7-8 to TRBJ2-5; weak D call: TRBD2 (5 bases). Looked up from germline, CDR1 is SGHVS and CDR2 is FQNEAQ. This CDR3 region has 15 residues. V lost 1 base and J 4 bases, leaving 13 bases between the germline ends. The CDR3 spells CASSLELGVGETQYF. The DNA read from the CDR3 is TGTGCCAGCAGCTTAGAGCTCGGGGTTGGAGAGACC.

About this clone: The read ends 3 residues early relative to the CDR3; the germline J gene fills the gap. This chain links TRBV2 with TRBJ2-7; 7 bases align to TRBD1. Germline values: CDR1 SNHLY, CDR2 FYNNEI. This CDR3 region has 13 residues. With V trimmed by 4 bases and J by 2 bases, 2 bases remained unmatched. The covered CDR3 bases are TGTGCCAGCAGTGGACAGGGAGCCTACGAG. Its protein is CASSGQGAYE. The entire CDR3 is CASSGQGAYEQYF.

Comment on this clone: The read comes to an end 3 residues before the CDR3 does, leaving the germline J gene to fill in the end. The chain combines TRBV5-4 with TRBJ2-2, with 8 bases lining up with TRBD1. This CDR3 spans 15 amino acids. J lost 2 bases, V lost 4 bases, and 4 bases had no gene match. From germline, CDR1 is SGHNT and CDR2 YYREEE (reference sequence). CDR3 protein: CASSTGQGNTGELFF. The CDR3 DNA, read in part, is TGTGCCAGCAGCACCGGACAGGGTAACACCGGGGAG.

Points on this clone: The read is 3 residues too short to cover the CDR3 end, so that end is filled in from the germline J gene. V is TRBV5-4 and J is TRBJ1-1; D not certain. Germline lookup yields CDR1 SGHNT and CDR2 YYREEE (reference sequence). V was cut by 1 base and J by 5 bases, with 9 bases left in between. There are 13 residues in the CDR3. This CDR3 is CASSLTGGTEAFF. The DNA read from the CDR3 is TGTGCCAGCAGCTTGACCGGAGGGACTGAA.

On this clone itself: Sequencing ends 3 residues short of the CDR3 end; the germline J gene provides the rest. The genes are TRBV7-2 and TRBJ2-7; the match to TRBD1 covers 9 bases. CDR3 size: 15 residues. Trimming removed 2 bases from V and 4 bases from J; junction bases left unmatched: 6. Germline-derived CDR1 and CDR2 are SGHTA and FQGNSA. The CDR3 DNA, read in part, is TGTGCCAGCAGCTTAATGGGACAGGGCAGGTACGAG. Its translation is CASSLMGQGRYE. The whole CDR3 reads CASSLMGQGRYEQYF.

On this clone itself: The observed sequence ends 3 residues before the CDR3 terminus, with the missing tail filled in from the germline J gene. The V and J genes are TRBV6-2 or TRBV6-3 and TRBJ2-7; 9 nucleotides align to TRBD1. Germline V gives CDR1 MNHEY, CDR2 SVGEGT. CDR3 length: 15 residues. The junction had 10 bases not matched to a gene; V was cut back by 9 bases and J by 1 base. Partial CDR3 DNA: TGTGCCAGTACCTCCGCGGGACAGGGATCCTACGAG. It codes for CASTSAGQGSYE. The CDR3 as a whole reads CASTSAGQGSYEQYF.

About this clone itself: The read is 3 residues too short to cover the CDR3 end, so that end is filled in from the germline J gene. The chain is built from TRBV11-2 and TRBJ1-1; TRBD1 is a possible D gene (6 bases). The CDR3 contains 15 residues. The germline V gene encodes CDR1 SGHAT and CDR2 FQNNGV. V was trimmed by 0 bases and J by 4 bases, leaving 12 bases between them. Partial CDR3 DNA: TGTGCCAGCAGCTTAGAGGTTACAGGGAGCACTGAA. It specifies CASSLEVTGSTE. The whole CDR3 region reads CASSLEVTGSTEAFF.

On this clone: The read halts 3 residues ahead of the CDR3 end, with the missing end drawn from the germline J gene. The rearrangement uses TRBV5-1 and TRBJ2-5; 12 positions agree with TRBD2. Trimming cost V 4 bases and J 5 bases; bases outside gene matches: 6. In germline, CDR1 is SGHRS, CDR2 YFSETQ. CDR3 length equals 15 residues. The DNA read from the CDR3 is TGCGCCAGCAGCACGCGGACTAGCGGGACTGAGACC. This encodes CASSTRTSGTET. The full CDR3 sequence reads CASSTRTSGTETQYF.

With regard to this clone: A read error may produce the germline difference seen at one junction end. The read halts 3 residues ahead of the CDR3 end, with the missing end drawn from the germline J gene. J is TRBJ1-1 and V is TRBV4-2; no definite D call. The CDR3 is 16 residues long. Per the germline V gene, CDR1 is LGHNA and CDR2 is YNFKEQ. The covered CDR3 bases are TGCGCCAGCAGCCAAGATCTGGGCAGACCGAACACTGAA. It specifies CASSQDLGRPNTE. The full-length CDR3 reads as CASSQDLGRPNTEAFF.

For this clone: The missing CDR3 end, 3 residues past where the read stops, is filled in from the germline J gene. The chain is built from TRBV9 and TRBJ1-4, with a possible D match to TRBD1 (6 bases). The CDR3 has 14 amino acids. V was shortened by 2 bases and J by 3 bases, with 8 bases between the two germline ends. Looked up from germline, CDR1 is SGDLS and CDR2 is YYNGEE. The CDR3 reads CASSVQGSNEKLFF. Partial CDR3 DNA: TGTGCCAGCAGCGTTCAGGGGTCTAATGAAAAA.

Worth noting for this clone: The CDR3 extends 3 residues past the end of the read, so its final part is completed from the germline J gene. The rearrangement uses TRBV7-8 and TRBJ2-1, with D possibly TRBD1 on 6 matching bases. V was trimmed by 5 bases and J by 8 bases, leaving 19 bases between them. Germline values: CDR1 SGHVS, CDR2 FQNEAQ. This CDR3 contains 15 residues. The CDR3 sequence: CASSPRAGAIDEQFF. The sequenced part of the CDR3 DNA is TGTGCCAGCAGCCCTAGGGCAGGGGCTATTGATGAG.

The sequenced CDR3 bases are TGTGCCAGCAGCTTTAGCCGCACAGATACG. Translation gives CASSFSRTDT. The full CDR3 protein reads CASSFSRTDTQYF. The chain uses TRBV7-2 and TRBJ2-3; no clear D. The read comes to an end 3 residues before the CDR3 does, leaving the germline J gene to fill in the end. V was clipped by 3 bases and J by 1 base, with 5 bases between them. The CDR3 consists of 13 residues. CDR1 is SGHTA, CDR2 FQGNSA, per germline.

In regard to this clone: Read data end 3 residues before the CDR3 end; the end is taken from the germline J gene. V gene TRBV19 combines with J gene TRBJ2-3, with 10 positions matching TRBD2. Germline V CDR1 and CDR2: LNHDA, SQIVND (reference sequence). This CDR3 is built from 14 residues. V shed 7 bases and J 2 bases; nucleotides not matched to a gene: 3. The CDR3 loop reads CASKTSGPTDTQYF. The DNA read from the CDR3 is TGTGCCAGTAAGACTAGCGGGCCCACAGATACG.

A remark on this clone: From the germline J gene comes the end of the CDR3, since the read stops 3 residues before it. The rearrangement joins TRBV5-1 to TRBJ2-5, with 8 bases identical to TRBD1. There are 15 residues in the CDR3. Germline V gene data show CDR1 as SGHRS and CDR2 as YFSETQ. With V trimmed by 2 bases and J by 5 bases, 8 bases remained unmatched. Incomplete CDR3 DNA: TGCGCCAGCAGCTTCGGGGACAGGATCGAGGAGACC. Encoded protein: CASSFGDRIEET. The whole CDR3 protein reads CASSFGDRIEETQYF. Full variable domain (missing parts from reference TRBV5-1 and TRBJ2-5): KAGVTQTPRYLIKTRGQQVTLSCSPISGHRSVSWYQQTPGQGLQFLFEYFSETQRNKGNFPGRFSGRQFSNSRSEMNVSTLELGDSALYLCASSFGDRIEETQYFGPGTRLLVL.

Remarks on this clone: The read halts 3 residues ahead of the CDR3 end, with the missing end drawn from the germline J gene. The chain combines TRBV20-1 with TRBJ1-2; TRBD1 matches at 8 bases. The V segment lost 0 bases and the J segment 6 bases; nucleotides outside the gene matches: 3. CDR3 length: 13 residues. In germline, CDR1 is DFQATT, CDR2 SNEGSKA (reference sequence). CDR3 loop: CSARDTGGHGYTF. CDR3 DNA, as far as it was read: TGCAGTGCTAGAGATACAGGGGGGCATGGC.

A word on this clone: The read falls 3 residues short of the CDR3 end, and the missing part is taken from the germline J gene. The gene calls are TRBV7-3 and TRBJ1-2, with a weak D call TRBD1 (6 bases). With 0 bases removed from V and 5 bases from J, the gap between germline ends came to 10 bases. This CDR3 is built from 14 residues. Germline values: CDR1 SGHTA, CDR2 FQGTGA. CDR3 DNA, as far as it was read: TGTGCCAGCAGCTTAACGGGAGGGGGATATGGC. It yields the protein CASSLTGGGYG. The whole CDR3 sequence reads CASSLTGGGYGYTF.

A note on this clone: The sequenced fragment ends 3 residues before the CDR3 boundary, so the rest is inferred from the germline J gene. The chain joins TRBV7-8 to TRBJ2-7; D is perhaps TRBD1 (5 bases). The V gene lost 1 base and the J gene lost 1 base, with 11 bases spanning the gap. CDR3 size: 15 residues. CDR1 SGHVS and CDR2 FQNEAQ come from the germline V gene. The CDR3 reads CASSLVAGWSYEQYF. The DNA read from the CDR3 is TGTGCCAGCAGCTTAGTTGCAGGGTGGTCCTACGAG. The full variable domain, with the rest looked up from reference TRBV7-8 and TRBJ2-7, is GAGVSQSPRYKVAKRGQDVALRCDPISGHVSLFWYQQALGQGPEFLTYFQNEAQLDKSGLPSDRFFAERPEGSVSTLKIQRTQQEDSAVYLCASSLVAGWSYEQYFGPGTRLTVT.

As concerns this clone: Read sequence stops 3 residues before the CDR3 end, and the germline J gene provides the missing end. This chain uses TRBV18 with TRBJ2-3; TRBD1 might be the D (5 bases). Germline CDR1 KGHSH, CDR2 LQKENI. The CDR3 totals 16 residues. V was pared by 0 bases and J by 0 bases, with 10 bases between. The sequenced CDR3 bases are TGTGCCAGCTCACCACCCCCAGGGATTAGCACAGATACG. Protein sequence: CASSPPPGISTDT. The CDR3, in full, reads CASSPPPGISTDTQYF.

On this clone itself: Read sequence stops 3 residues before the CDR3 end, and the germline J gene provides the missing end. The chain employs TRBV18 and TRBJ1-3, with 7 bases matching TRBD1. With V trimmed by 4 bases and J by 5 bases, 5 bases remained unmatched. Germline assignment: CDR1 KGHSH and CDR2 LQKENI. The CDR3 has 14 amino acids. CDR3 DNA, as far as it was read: TGTGCCAGCTCACTAGAGACAGGGCGAAACACC. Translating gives CASSLETGRNT. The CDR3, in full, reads CASSLETGRNTIYF.

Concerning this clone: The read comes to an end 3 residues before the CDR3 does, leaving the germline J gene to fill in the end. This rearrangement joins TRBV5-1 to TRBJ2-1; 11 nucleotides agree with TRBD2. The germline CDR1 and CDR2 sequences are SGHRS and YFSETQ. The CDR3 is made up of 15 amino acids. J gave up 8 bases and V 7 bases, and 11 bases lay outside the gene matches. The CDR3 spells CASRGVAGGPHEQFF. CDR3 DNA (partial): TGCGCCAGCCGGGGGGTAGCGGGAGGGCCCCATGAG.

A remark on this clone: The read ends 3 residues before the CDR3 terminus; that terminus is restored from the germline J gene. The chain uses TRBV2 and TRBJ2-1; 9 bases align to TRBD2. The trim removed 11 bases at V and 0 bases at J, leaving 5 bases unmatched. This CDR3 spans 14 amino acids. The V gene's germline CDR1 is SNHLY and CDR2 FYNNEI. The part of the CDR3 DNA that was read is TGTGCCGGCGGGGGGGTCAGCTCCTACAATGAG. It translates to CAGGGVSSYNE. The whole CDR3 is CAGGGVSSYNEQFF.

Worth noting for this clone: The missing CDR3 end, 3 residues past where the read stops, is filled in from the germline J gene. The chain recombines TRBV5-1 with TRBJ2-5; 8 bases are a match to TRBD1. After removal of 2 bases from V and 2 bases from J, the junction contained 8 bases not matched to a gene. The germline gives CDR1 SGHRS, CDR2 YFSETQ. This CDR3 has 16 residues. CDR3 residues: CASSLRQTGDQETQYF. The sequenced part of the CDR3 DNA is TGCGCCAGCAGCTTAAGACAGACAGGGGATCAAGAGACC.